This T cell receptor beta chain stems from a study of early T cells in non-severe SARS-CoV-2 infection. About the study: Sequencing used unsorted whole-blood bulk RNA, so chains lack pairing.

Concerning this clonotype: Antigen specificity is unknown.

Germline CDR1 and CDR2: SGHRS and YFSETQ. The CDR3 loop spans 12 amino acids. Whole-study findings and limits: CD4 and private specificities were missed by VDJdb matching, which favored anti-spike CD8 responses.

Separate cDNA molecules each had unique molecular identifiers attached to them. TCRdb re-called the 5' RACE reads with MiXCR, one entry per CDR3 protein. The sample lists 40,000 to 55,000 distinct CDR3 sequences, approximately 7.5% occurring once. The sequenced material came from whole blood. The J gene is TRBJ2-3, the V gene TRBV5-1; D may be TRBD1 (6 bases). Gene TRBJ1-5 matches the end of the DNA better, so the J call may be wrong. The receptor was derived from an adult who was a healthcare worker with PCR-confirmed SARS-CoV-2 infection or an uninfected control (not recorded which). CDR3 sequence (DNA): TGCGCTACCAGCCCTGGGGGCCATACGCAGCATTTT. The encoded protein is CATSPGGHTQHF.